This T cell receptor beta chain was observed in a study of response to subunit inactivated influenza vaccine. Study-level findings and limits: The study's authors posited that every seasonal influenza vaccination enlists few new T cells.

MiXCR was run by TCRdb on the RT-PCR reads, yielding one entry per CDR3 protein. This table holds more than 700,000 distinct CDR3 sequences, roughly 20% found once. As concerns this clonotype: The antigen is undetermined.

Per germline, CDR1 LNHNV and CDR2 YYDKDF (reference sequence). The CDR3 loop spans 15 amino acids. The V end was cut by 1 base, the J end by 4 bases, with 13 bases between. The receptor's source is a middle-aged man who received an inactivated influenza vaccine. This chain links TRBV15 with TRBJ1-2; possible D gene TRBD1, 6 bases. The sample here was PBMCs from blood, taken less than 6 days after vaccination. In DNA form, the CDR3 reads TGTGCCACCAGCAGAGGAAACCACAGGGCCTATGGCTACACCTTC. Protein: CATSRGNHRAYGYTF.